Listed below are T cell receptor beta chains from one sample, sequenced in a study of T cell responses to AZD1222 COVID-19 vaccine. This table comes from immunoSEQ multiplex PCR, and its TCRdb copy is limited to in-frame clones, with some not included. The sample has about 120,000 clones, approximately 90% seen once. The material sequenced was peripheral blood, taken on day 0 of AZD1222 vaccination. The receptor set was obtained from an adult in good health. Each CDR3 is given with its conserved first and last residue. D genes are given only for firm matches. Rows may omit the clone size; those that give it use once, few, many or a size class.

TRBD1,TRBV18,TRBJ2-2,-,CATPGPGGITGELFF,TGTGCCACCCCGGGGCCAGGGGGCATCACCGGGGAGCTGTTTTTT
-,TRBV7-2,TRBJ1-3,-,CASSLVGGGSGNTIYF,TGTGCCAGCAGCTTAGTTGGGGGTGGCTCTGGAAACACCATATATTTT
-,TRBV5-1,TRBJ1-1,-,CASSSAGTLNTEAFF,TGCGCCAGCAGCTCTGCCGGGACGCTGAACACTGAAGCTTTCTTT
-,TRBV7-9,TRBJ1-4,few,CASSLGGPWTNEKLFF,TGTGCCAGCAGCTTGGGCGGGCCGTGGACTAATGAAAAACTGTTTTTT
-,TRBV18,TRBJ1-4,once,CASSSGGATNEKLFF,TGTGCCAGCTCCAGCGGGGGCGCAACTAATGAAAAACTGTTTTTT
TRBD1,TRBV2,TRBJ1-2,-,CASGGQVINYGYTF,TGTGCCAGCGGTGGACAGGTTATTAACTATGGCTACACCTTC
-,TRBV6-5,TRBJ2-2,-,CASSYFGTPNTGELFF,TGTGCCAGCAGTTATTTCGGGACCCCGAACACCGGGGAGCTGTTTTTT
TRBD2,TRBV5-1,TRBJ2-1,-,CASSLVLAGPYNEQFF,TGCGCCAGCAGCTTGGTCCTAGCGGGGCCTTACAATGAGCAGTTCTTC
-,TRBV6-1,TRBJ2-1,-,CASSENGLPNNEQFF,TGTGCCAGCAGTGAGAACGGACTACCAAACAATGAGCAGTTCTTC
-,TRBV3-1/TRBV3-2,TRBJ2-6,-,CASSQGNSGANVLTF,TGTGCCAGCAGCCAAGGGAACTCTGGGGCCAACGTCCTGACTTTC
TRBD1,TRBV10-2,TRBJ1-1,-,CASSTGKMTEAFF,TGCGCCAGCTCGACAGGGAAGATGACTGAAGCTTTCTTT
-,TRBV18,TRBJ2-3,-,CASSPRVGQISTDTQYF,TGTGCCAGCTCACCGCGAGTCGGACAGATTAGCACAGATACGCAGTATTTT
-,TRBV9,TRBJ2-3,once,CASSVSPSTDTQYF,TGTGCCAGCAGCGTATCGCCGAGCACAGATACGCAGTATTTT
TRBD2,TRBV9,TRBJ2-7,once,CASSVGFGAGGEQYF,TGTGCCAGCAGCGTAGGGTTCGGAGCGGGAGGTGAGCAGTACTTC
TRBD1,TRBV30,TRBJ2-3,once,CAWSGRGTGKSLDTQYF,TGTGCCTGGAGTGGGAGGGGGACAGGGAAATCGTTGGATACGCAGTATTTT
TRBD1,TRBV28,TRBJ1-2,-,CASSSRQGAIWGYTF,TGTGCCAGCAGTTCTCGACAGGGGGCGATTTGGGGCTACACCTTC